The 24 T cell receptor beta chains given below trace back to one sample, sequenced in a study of shared T cell receptors in the human thymus. Repertoires were generated with immunoSEQ multiplex PCR, while TCRdb's copy carries only in-frame clones and drops some. This sample has hundreds of thousands of clones; about 87% occur once, and the top ten carry about 0.0094%. This sample was also put to use in a study of human thymus T cells.

Sample: thymocytes. The receptors stem from a boy under two years old with a congenital heart defect.

CDR3 DNA: TGTGCCAGCAGCCAACAGACAGCACGACACAATAATGAAAAACTGTTTTTT. As protein: CASSQQTARHNNEKLFF. The chain is built from TRBV14 and TRBJ1-4; D is possibly TRBD1 (5 bases). The CDR3 has 17 amino acids. Trimming cost V 2 bases and J 4 bases, with 17 bases left between them. Germline values: CDR1 SGHDN, CDR2 FVKESK.

The chain recombines TRBV27 with TRBJ2-7; 11 bases agree with TRBD2. CDR1 is MNHEY, CDR2 SMNVEV, per germline (reference sequence). V was pared by 4 bases and J by 1 base, with 12 bases of the junction left unmatched. The CDR3 is made up of 18 amino acids. Written as DNA, the CDR3 is TGTGCCAGCAGTTCTTATAGCGGGAGGGCCTTCGAGTCCTACGAGCAGTACTTC. This translates into CASSSYSGRAFESYEQYF.

The V call is TRBV11-2, the J call TRBJ2-7, with D perhaps TRBD1 (5 bases). V dropped 0 bases and J dropped 4 bases, with 10 bases sitting between them. Germline V lookup: CDR1 SGHAT, CDR2 FQNNGV. The CDR3 contains 14 residues. This chain's CDR3 is CASSLETGTYEQYF. DNA of the CDR3: TGTGCCAGCAGCTTAGAAACAGGTACATACGAGCAGTACTTC.

The rearrangement links TRBV4-3 to TRBJ1-2; D possibly corresponds to TRBD1 (5 bases). The CDR3 has 15 amino acids. With 0 bases removed from V and 6 bases from J, the gap between germline ends came to 14 bases. Germline CDR1 is LGHNA and CDR2 is YSLEER. The CDR3 nucleotides are TGCGCCAGCAGCCAAGAAAATGGGACTGAAAATGGCTACACCTTC. Translation gives CASSQENGTENGYTF.

The CDR3 protein is CAWSVPQSDTSEKLFF. The CDR3 DNA reads as TGTGCCTGGAGTGTACCCCAATCCGACACATCCGAAAAACTGTTTTTT. The chain recombines TRBV30 with TRBJ1-4; the D is unclear. Germline V CDR1 and CDR2: GTSNPN, SVGIG (reference sequence). CDR3 length: 16 amino acids. V lost 0 bases, J lost 8 bases, and 19 bases lay in between.

CDR3 sequence: CASSLWPRTGGSDEQFF. In nucleotides, the CDR3 is TGTGCCAGCAGTTTATGGCCACGGACAGGGGGCTCGGATGAGCAGTTCTTC. The V call is TRBV28, the J call TRBJ2-1, with 11 bases fitting TRBD1. The CDR3 runs 17 residues. V lost 0 bases and J lost 8; bases outside the gene matches: 9. Looked up from germline, CDR1 is MDHEN and CDR2 is SYDVKM. The full variable domain, with the rest looked up from reference TRBV28 and TRBJ2-1, is DVKVTQSSRYLVKRTGEKVFLECVQDMDHENMFWYRQDPGLGLRLIYFSYDVKMKEKGDIPEGYSVSREKKERFSLILESASTNQTSMYLCASSLWPRTGGSDEQFFGPGTRLTVL.

This clone was detected only once. This sequence joins TRBV6-6 and TRBJ2-7; D unresolved. The germline CDR1 and CDR2 sequences are MNHNY and SVGAGI (reference sequence). The CDR3 extends over 14 amino acids. Trimming left V 3 bases short and J 0 bases short, with 9 bases between. The CDR3 nucleotides read TGTGCCAGCAGTTATCTGAGTAGCTCCTACGAGCAGTACTTC. Residues: CASSYLSSSYEQYF.

The rearrangement uses TRBV27 and TRBJ2-7; 8 bases match TRBD2. The CDR3 has 14 residues. J was trimmed by 0 bases and V by 8 bases; bases with no gene match: 6. From germline, CDR1 is MNHEY and CDR2 SMNVEV (reference sequence). The DNA for the CDR3 is TGTGCCAGCGGGGAGCGGGGGAGCTCCTACGAGCAGTACTTC. It is translated as CASGERGSSYEQYF.

This clone was seen only once. V and J are TRBV25-1 and TRBJ1-6, with 7 bases matching TRBD1. Germline lookup yields CDR1 MGHDK and CDR2 SYGVNS. J was trimmed by 6 bases and V by 5 bases; bases with no gene match: 4. The CDR3 totals 14 residues. CDR3 bases: TGTGCCAGCAGTCGACAGGGCTTTAATTCACCCCTCCACTTT. It is translated as CASSRQGFNSPLHF.

The chain is built from TRBV28 and TRBJ2-2, with a possible D match to TRBD1 (5 bases). V was shortened by 7 bases and J by 7 bases, with 10 bases between the two germline ends. The CDR3 has 12 residues. Germline CDR1 MDHEN, CDR2 SYDVKM. The CDR3 here is CASISGNGELFF. For the CDR3, the DNA is TGTGCCAGCATTTCAGGGAACGGGGAGCTGTTTTTT.

The chain uses TRBV13 and TRBJ2-7, with D unclear. Germline-derived CDR1 and CDR2 are PRHDT and FYEKMQ (reference sequence). The length of the CDR3 is 13 residues. The V end was cut by 1 base, the J end by 3 bases, with 7 bases between. The CDR3 DNA follows: TGTGCCAGCAGCTTAGTTAACAGCTACGAGCAGTACTTC. As protein: CASSLVNSYEQYF.

The chain links TRBV11-2 to TRBJ2-1; D perhaps matches TRBD2 (5 bases). The germline gives CDR1 SGHAT, CDR2 FQNNGV. The V end was cut by 1 base, the J end by 8 bases, with 18 bases between. The CDR3 is 16 residues long. The CDR3 reads CASSLGVARGIDEQFF. CDR3 nucleotide sequence: TGTGCCAGCAGCTTAGGTGTGGCGAGAGGGATAGATGAGCAGTTCTTC.

The V and J genes are TRBV5-5 and TRBJ1-1; weak D call: TRBD1 (6 bases). The germline CDR1 and CDR2 sequences are SGHKS and YYEKEE (reference sequence). This CDR3 is 13 amino acids long. With 0 bases removed from V and 6 bases from J, the gap between germline ends came to 9 bases. The CDR3 bases are TGTGCCAGCAGCTTGGACAGGGTCGCTGAAGCTTTCTTT. Translated: CASSLDRVAEAFF.

This chain joins TRBV18 and TRBJ2-3; 11 bases are shared with TRBD2. Trimming at V came to 3 bases and at J to 4 bases, leaving 6 bases not matched to a gene. Germline values: CDR1 KGHSH, CDR2 LQKENI. This CDR3 is 16 amino acids long. The CDR3 sequence: CASSPGSSGGPDTQYF. In DNA, the CDR3 is TGTGCCAGCTCACCCGGATCTAGCGGGGGGCCAGATACGCAGTATTTT.

This rearrangement joins TRBV30 to TRBJ2-1; 13 bases match TRBD2. Germline V gene lookup returns CDR1 GTSNPN and CDR2 SVGIG (reference sequence). The CDR3 length is 15 residues. Trimming took 5 bases from V and 7 from J; bases not matched to a gene: 8. For the CDR3, the DNA is TGTGCCTGGTTCGGGACTAGCGGGGACTCAAATGAGCAGTTCTTC. Amino acid sequence: CAWFGTSGDSNEQFF.

The chain recombines TRBV4-1 with TRBJ2-5; 10 bases align to TRBD2. The trim removed 4 bases at V and 4 bases at J, leaving 15 bases unmatched. The CDR3 consists of 18 residues. Germline values: CDR1 MGHRA, CDR2 YSYEKL. The CDR3 loop is CASSRHDQSGGAAETQYF. The CDR3 nucleotides are TGCGCCAGCAGCCGGCACGATCAGAGCGGGGGGGCCGCAGAGACCCAGTACTTC.

The V gene is TRBV19, the J gene TRBJ2-2, with TRBD2 matching over 11 bases. V lost 4 bases to trimming and J lost 1 base; unmatched junction nucleotides: 11. CDR1 and CDR2 from the germline V gene are LNHDA and SQIVND (reference sequence). The CDR3 runs to 19 residues. DNA for the CDR3: TGTGCCAGTAGTACTGGACTAGCGGGCACCGGGTGGAACACCGGGGAGCTGTTTTTT. Translation: CASSTGLAGTGWNTGELFF.

This rearrangement joins TRBV5-1 to TRBJ1-5, with TRBD1 matching 7 bases. V shed 4 bases and J 2 bases; nucleotides not matched to a gene: 9. Germline V gives CDR1 SGHRS, CDR2 YFSETQ. The CDR3 spans 16 residues. This CDR3 is CASSPRQGPGNQPQHF. The CDR3 nucleotides read TGCGCCAGCAGCCCGCGACAGGGCCCGGGCAATCAGCCCCAGCATTTT.

The chain is built from TRBV5-1 and TRBJ1-1, with 10 bases aligning to TRBD1. Germline assignment: CDR1 SGHRS and CDR2 YFSETQ. Trimming took 4 bases from V and 1 from J; bases not matched to a gene: 4. The length of the CDR3 is 15 residues. Here the CDR3 reads CASSGTGVRNTEAFF. The CDR3 DNA reads as TGCGCCAGCAGCGGGACAGGGGTCCGGAACACTGAAGCTTTCTTT.

The CDR3, as DNA: TGTGCCAGCAGCCCCAGTTGGGGGACACTCTCACTCAATGGCTACACCTTC. Protein: CASSPSWGTLSLNGYTF. The rearrangement links TRBV7-2 to TRBJ1-2, with D possibly being TRBD1 (6 bases). This CDR3 spans 17 amino acids. Trimming pared 5 bases from V and 6 bases from J, leaving 25 bases between. From germline, CDR1 is SGHTA and CDR2 FQGNSA.

The rearrangement joins TRBV5-1 to TRBJ2-7; 10 bases agree with TRBD1. V lost 3 bases and J lost 3; bases outside the gene matches: 9. This CDR3 has 16 residues. The germline V gene has CDR1 SGHRS and CDR2 YFSETQ. This chain's CDR3 is CASSWTGQGSFYEQYF. DNA for the CDR3: TGCGCCAGCAGCTGGACGGGACAGGGGAGTTTCTACGAGCAGTACTTC.

The CDR3 coding sequence is TGTGCCAGCACCCCCGAGGGCGATGTATACTTAGATACGCAGTATTTT. Translating it yields CASTPEGDVYLDTQYF. The chain has TRBV7-9 and TRBJ2-3; D perhaps matches TRBD2 (5 bases). The CDR3 runs 16 residues. The germline gives CDR1 SEHNR, CDR2 FQNEAQ (reference sequence). The V gene lost 7 bases and the J gene lost 5 bases, with 22 bases spanning the gap.

The chain combines TRBV5-8 with TRBJ2-7; tentatively, D is TRBD1 (6 bases). Germline loops: CDR1 SGHTS, CDR2 YDEGEE. This CDR3 contains 15 residues. Trimming shortened V by 0 bases and J by 3 bases, and 13 bases separated the two germline ends. CDR3 bases: TGTGCCAGCAGCTTGGACGGCGACAGGCTCTACGAGCAGTACTTC. This codes for CASSLDGDRLYEQYF. Full variable domain (rest looked up from reference TRBV5-8 and TRBJ2-7): EAGVTQSPTHLIKTRGQQATLRCSPISGHTSVYWYQQALGLGLQFLLWYDEGEERNRGNFPPRFSGRQFPNYSSELNVNALELEDSALYLCASSLDGDRLYEQYFGPGTRLTVT.

The CDR3 sequence: CASSLGAGVGAETQYF. DNA of the CDR3: TGTGCCAGCAGCTTAGGGGCGGGAGTGGGGGCGGAGACCCAGTACTTC. The chain is built from TRBV7-2 and TRBJ2-5, with D possibly matching TRBD2 (7 bases). V was trimmed by 1 base and J by 5 bases, leaving 17 bases between them. Per germline, CDR1 SGHTA and CDR2 FQGNSA. This CDR3 contains 16 residues. Supplemented by reference TRBV7-2 and TRBJ2-5, the full variable domain reads GAGVSQSPSNKVTEKGKDVELRCDPISGHTALYWYRQSLGQGLEFLIYFQGNSAPDKSGLPSDRFSAERTGGSVSTLTIQRTQQEDSAVYLCASSLGAGVGAETQYFGPGTRLLVL.